These 24 T cell receptor beta chains came from one sample sequenced in a study of T cells in Graves' hyperthyroidism and ophthalmopathy. Amplified TCR beta CDR3 regions derived from RNA transcripts. HTBI primers drove first-round RT-PCR of the TCR CDR3. TCRdb re-analysed the multiplex PCR reads in MiXCR, keeping a single row per CDR3 protein. Of more than 350,000 distinct CDR3 sequences in the sample, roughly 15% were seen once. The sequenced sample was blood. The receptors here all came from an older woman with Graves' ophthalmopathy.

The V and J genes are TRBV3-1 and TRBJ1-2; TRBD1 matches 9 bases. CDR1 and CDR2 (germline): LGHDT, YNNKEL (reference sequence). The CDR3 has 14 residues. The J segment lost 4 bases and the V segment lost 6 bases, leaving 6 bases of the junction unmatched. CDR3 in amino acids: CASSRKGQGYGYTF. The CDR3 DNA follows: TGTGCCAGCAGTCGTAAGGGACAGGGCTATGGCTACACCTTC.

This chain connects TRBV28 to TRBJ1-5; maybe TRBD1 (5 bases). Germline CDR1 MDHEN, CDR2 SYDVKM. Trimming removed 3 bases at V and 2 bases at J, with 14 bases between. The CDR3 totals 16 residues. CDR3 nucleotide sequence: TGTGCCAGCAGTTTTGTGTGGGGGAGGGGCAATCAGCCCCAGCATTTT. It is translated as CASSFVWGRGNQPQHF.

The genes are TRBV5-1 and TRBJ2-3; D possibly corresponds to TRBD2 (5 bases). The CDR3 loop spans 14 amino acids. The V end lost 0 bases, the J end lost 5 bases, and 10 bases lay between the germline ends. Germline V CDR1 and CDR2: SGHRS, YFSETQ. CDR3 loop: CASSLASPRDTQYF. The CDR3 region has the DNA TGCGCCAGCAGCTTGGCTAGCCCGAGAGATACGCAGTATTTT.

This clonotype was detected a few times. The V and J genes are TRBV7-2 and TRBJ2-7; D is unclear. CDR1 is SGHTA, CDR2 FQGNSA, per germline. The CDR3 is 14 amino acids. V lost 5 bases, J lost 6 bases, and 17 bases lay in between. CDR3 in amino acids: CASSQRIVGGEQYF. Written as DNA, the CDR3 is TGTGCCAGCAGCCAAAGAATAGTTGGTGGCGAGCAGTACTTC.

This clonotype was detected many times. This chain joins TRBV5-1 and TRBJ2-3; a possible D gene is TRBD2 (6 bases). V shed 6 bases and J shed 3 bases, with 17 bases lying between them. CDR1 and CDR2 (germline): SGHRS, YFSETQ. This CDR3 comprises 15 residues. The CDR3 reads CASTSWGGSTDTQYF. CDR3 in DNA: TGCGCCAGCACATCGTGGGGAGGTAGTACAGATACGCAGTATTTT.

Many counts were recorded for this clonotype. The V and J genes are TRBV30 and TRBJ2-7; 8 positions match TRBD1. Germline V gene data show CDR1 as GTSNPN and CDR2 as SVGIG (reference sequence). The CDR3 sequence is 15 residues long. Trimming cost V 3 bases and J 0 bases; bases outside gene matches: 7. CDR3 in amino acids: CAWSYPGTGSYEQYF. Here the CDR3 DNA reads TGTGCCTGGAGCTACCCCGGGACAGGCTCCTACGAGCAGTACTTC.

This clonotype has ten or more counts. The chain uses TRBV28 and TRBJ2-7, with D tentatively TRBD1 or TRBD2 (6 bases each). Per germline, CDR1 MDHEN and CDR2 SYDVKM. CDR3 length equals 14 residues. Between the trimmed V and J ends, which lost 6 bases and 5 bases, there was a span of 17 bases. In DNA, the CDR3 is TGTGCCAGCAGCATCATTACAGGGAGGAACGAGCAGTACTTC. This translates into CASSIITGRNEQYF.

The V gene is TRBV10-2, the J gene TRBJ2-6, with 15 bases matching TRBD2. CDR3 length: 20 residues. The germline V gene has CDR1 WSHSY and CDR2 SAAADI. V dropped 7 bases and J dropped 3; count of bases not matched to a gene: 13. The DNA of the CDR3 is TGCGCCAGCAACCTCGACAGGGGACTAGCGGGAGGAGATGGGGCCAACGTCCTGACTTTC. Translation gives CASNLDRGLAGGDGANVLTF.

This clonotype was counted at least ten times. The chain couples TRBV29-1 to TRBJ2-3, with D unclear. V lost 3 bases and J lost 3, with 13 bases in between. Germline CDR1 reads SQVTM; CDR2 reads ANQGSEA. This CDR3 region has 14 residues. This CDR3 is CSVEERKGTDTQYF. In DNA form, the CDR3 reads TGCAGCGTTGAGGAAAGGAAGGGAACAGATACGCAGTATTTT.

There are many counts of this clonotype. CDR3 loop: CASREQVPSIYEQYF. In DNA form, the CDR3 reads TGTGCCAGCAGAGAACAGGTGCCCTCAATCTACGAGCAGTACTTC. This chain connects TRBV6-1 to TRBJ2-7, with a weak D call TRBD1 (5 bases). The CDR3 length is 15 residues. Germline V lookup: CDR1 MNHNS, CDR2 SASEGT. Trimming pared 6 bases from V and 3 bases from J, leaving 18 bases between.

This clonotype was seen repeatedly, ten times or more. V and J are TRBV30 and TRBJ1-5, with D maybe TRBD1 (6 bases). CDR3 length: 13 residues. Trimming shortened V by 8 bases and J by 4 bases, and 15 bases separated the two germline ends. Per germline, CDR1 GTSNPN and CDR2 SVGIG (reference sequence). DNA of the CDR3: TGTGCCACCGGGGGGGCAGGTAATCAGCCCCAGCATTTT. It specifies CATGGAGNQPQHF.

In its sample, this clonotype was seen many times. The chain employs TRBV18 and TRBJ2-3; the D gene is possibly TRBD2 (5 bases). Germline V gene sequence: CDR1 KGHSH, CDR2 LQKENI. The CDR3 is 13 residues long. V lost 4 bases and J lost 4, with 9 bases in between. CDR3 sequence reads: CASSQSAADTQYF. Here the CDR3 DNA reads TGTGCCAGCTCACAATCAGCGGCAGATACGCAGTATTTT.

This clonotype occurred many times. The rearrangement links TRBV20-1 to TRBJ2-2, with D unresolved. V was cut by 0 bases and J by 0 bases, with 11 bases left in between. The germline V gene has CDR1 DFQATT and CDR2 SNEGSKA (reference sequence). The CDR3 consists of 16 residues. The CDR3 loop reads CSARDRTATNTGELFF. The CDR3 DNA is TGCAGTGCTAGAGATAGGACCGCCACGAACACCGGGGAGCTGTTTTTT.

This clonotype was seen repeatedly, ten times or more. The chain uses TRBV6-1 and TRBJ1-1; TRBD1 might be the D (5 bases). The CDR3 is 12 amino acids. CDR1 and CDR2 (germline): MNHNS, SASEGT. V was pared by 8 bases and J by 3 bases, with 10 bases between. CDR3 sequence reads: CASRGGDTEAFF. CDR3 sequence (DNA): TGTGCCAGCCGGGGAGGGGACACTGAAGCTTTCTTT.

This clonotype was detected ten times or more. V usage is TRBV7-9 and J usage is TRBJ1-5; D perhaps matches TRBD1 (5 bases). This CDR3 is 15 amino acids long. V was cut by 6 bases and J by 2 bases, with 14 bases left in between. Germline CDR1 SEHNR, CDR2 FQNEAQ (reference sequence). CDR3 region: CASSLRDDGNQPQHF. The CDR3 nucleotides read TGTGCCAGCAGTCTCAGGGACGACGGCAATCAGCCCCAGCATTTT.

CDR3 bases: TGTGCCAGCAGCTCCTCTTCCGAGACTAGCGGGAGGCTCTCCACAGATACGCAGTATTTT. Translating gives CASSSSSETSGRLSTDTQYF. This chain links TRBV7-6 with TRBJ2-3; TRBD2 agrees at 13 bases. V dropped 4 bases and J dropped 2; count of bases not matched to a gene: 15. Germline loops: CDR1 SGHVS, CDR2 FNYEAQ. The CDR3 has 20 residues.

The genes are TRBV7-9 and TRBJ2-7, with TRBD2 identical over 10 bases. This CDR3 comprises 14 residues. V lost 5 bases, J lost 6 bases, and 7 bases stayed unmatched. CDR1 SEHNR and CDR2 FQNEAQ come from the germline V gene (reference sequence). CDR3 loop: CASSPPGTSVEQYF. CDR3 DNA sequence: TGTGCCAGCAGCCCCCCCGGGACTAGCGTCGAGCAGTACTTC.

This clonotype showed up just a few times. V and J are TRBV5-5 and TRBJ2-5; D uncertain. Germline loops: CDR1 SGHKS, CDR2 YYEKEE (reference sequence). There are 15 residues in the CDR3. V lost 0 bases, J lost 4 bases, and 13 bases lay in between. The CDR3 DNA reads TGTGCCAGCAGCTTGGAGTTAACCATCGGAGAGACCCAGTACTTC. Protein product: CASSLELTIGETQYF.

On this clonotype: With a much larger clone just one base away, this may be a read error. The CDR3, as DNA: TGTGCCAGCAGCCCTCTCACGGATGAGGAGTTCTTC. Its translation is CASSPLTDEEFF. V is TRBV14 and J is TRBJ2-1; D unclear. The CDR3 sequence is 12 residues long. Germline V lookup: CDR1 SGHDN, CDR2 FVKESK.

This rearrangement joins TRBV28 to TRBJ2-2, with 8 bases lining up with TRBD2. The germline V gene encodes CDR1 MDHEN and CDR2 SYDVKM. The CDR3 length is 14 residues. V gave up 6 bases and J gave up 6 bases; unmatched junction bases: 6. The CDR3 nucleotides read TGTGCCAGCAGCGCGACTAGCGCCGCCGGGGAGCTGTTTTTT. Translation gives CASSATSAAGELFF.

The chain carries TRBV27 and TRBJ2-5, with TRBD2 identical over 10 bases. Germline V gives CDR1 MNHEY, CDR2 SMNVEV (reference sequence). Trimming cost V 10 bases and J 5 bases; bases outside gene matches: 13. This CDR3 contains 15 residues. This CDR3 reads CANLGTSERNETQYF. The CDR3 bases are TGTGCCAACCTTGGGACTAGCGAGAGGAATGAGACCCAGTACTTC.

This clonotype was found many times. V gene TRBV15 combines with J gene TRBJ2-7, with 7 bases identical to TRBD1. J gave up 2 bases and V 3 bases, and 4 bases lay outside the gene matches. This CDR3 region has 14 residues. From germline, CDR1 is LNHNV and CDR2 YYDKDF (reference sequence). The DNA of the CDR3 is TGTGCCACCAGCAGGGACAGGCTTACCTACGAGCAGTACTTC. Translation gives CATSRDRLTYEQYF.

This clonotype was found many times. The V call is TRBV2, the J call TRBJ1-2; TRBD1 matches 8 bases. The CDR3 consists of 13 residues. After removal of 6 bases from V and 7 bases from J, the junction contained 7 bases not matched to a gene. From germline, CDR1 is SNHLY and CDR2 FYNNEI. The DNA for the CDR3 is TGTGCCAGCAGCCGGGACAGGTCGGGTGGCTACACCTTC. Translation: CASSRDRSGGYTF.

This clonotype was seen ten or more times. V gene TRBV12-3 or TRBV12-4 combines with J gene TRBJ2-1, with TRBD1 matching over 9 bases. Trimming removed 8 bases from V and 7 bases from J; junction bases left unmatched: 9. The CDR3 totals 14 residues. The chain's CDR3 is CASLPGQGRNEQFF. The CDR3 bases are TGTGCCAGCCTCCCGGGACAGGGTCGAAATGAGCAGTTCTTC.